Each of the 9 T cell receptor beta chains below was sequenced from the same sample in a study of T cell responses to AZD1222 COVID-19 vaccine. Here immunoSEQ multiplex PCR was the method, and the copy in TCRdb shows in-frame clones only, minus some. The profile covers more than 85,000 clones, with roughly 82% appearing a single time and about 5% taken by the ten largest. Sequenced here: peripheral blood, sampled on day 0 of AZD1222 vaccination. The receptor set was obtained from an adult in good health.

The chain has TRBV3-1 (or the pseudogene TRBV3-2) and TRBJ2-1; no clear D. With 0 bases removed from V and 5 bases from J, the gap between germline ends came to 5 bases. The CDR3 spans 13 residues. Germline CDR1 LGHDT, CDR2 YNNKEL (reference sequence). The DNA for the CDR3 is TGTGCCAGCAGCCAAGATTTAAACAATGAGCAGTTCTTC. It encodes CASSQDLNNEQFF.

This chain connects TRBV5-1 to TRBJ1-4, with D possibly being TRBD1 (6 bases). The CDR3 length is 15 residues. The germline V gene encodes CDR1 SGHRS and CDR2 YFSETQ. V was shortened by 3 bases and J by 8 bases, with 17 bases between the two germline ends. The CDR3 coding sequence is TGCGCCAGCAGCTGGCAAGCGGGGGCAGGGGAAAAACTGTTTTTT. It codes for CASSWQAGAGEKLFF. The whole variable domain, filled in from reference TRBV5-1 and TRBJ1-4, reads KAGVTQTPRYLIKTRGQQVTLSCSPISGHRSVSWYQQTPGQGLQFLFEYFSETQRNKGNFPGRFSGRQFSNSRSEMNVSTLELGDSALYLCASSWQAGAGEKLFFGSGTQLSVL.

The CDR3 DNA follows: TGTGCCGGGGGCAGGCAAGAGACCCAGTACTTC. Translation gives CAGGRQETQYF. This chain uses TRBV6-5 with TRBJ2-5; perhaps TRBD1 as D (6 bases). The CDR3 is made up of 11 amino acids. Germline CDR1 reads MNHEY; CDR2 reads SVGAGI. Between the trimmed V and J ends, which lost 11 bases and 2 bases, there was a span of 9 bases.

This chain links TRBV6-2 or TRBV6-3 with TRBJ1-1; D gene uncertain. The V end lost 1 base, the J end lost 3 bases, and 0 bases lay between the germline ends. Per the germline V gene, CDR1 is MNHEY and CDR2 is SVGEGT. This CDR3 has 11 residues. CDR3 coding DNA: TGTGCCAGCAGTTACTACACTGAAGCTTTCTTT. As protein: CASSYYTEAFF.

This clone was picked up one time. The chain is built from TRBV27 and TRBJ1-4; 7 nucleotides agree with TRBD1. The CDR3 consists of 17 residues. Germline V gene data show CDR1 as MNHEY and CDR2 as SMNVEV (reference sequence). V gave up 5 bases and J gave up 6 bases; unmatched junction bases: 15. CDR3 nucleotide sequence: TGTGCCAGCAGTCCGGCGACAGGGTCGGGTACGCATGAAAAACTGTTTTTT. As protein: CASSPATGSGTHEKLFF.

The CDR3 DNA reads as TGTGCCAGCAGCTCTCGGGGGGCGCTCACCGGGGAGCTGTTTTTT. This sequence encodes CASSSRGALTGELFF. V and J are TRBV7-9 and TRBJ2-2; possible D gene TRBD2, 7 bases. Germline V gives CDR1 SEHNR, CDR2 FQNEAQ (reference sequence). V was shortened by 4 bases and J by 4 bases, with 13 bases between the two germline ends. The CDR3 runs to 15 residues.

This clone has a single count. V is TRBV7-2 and J is TRBJ1-4, with TRBD1 as a possible D gene (6 bases). Trimming took off 6 bases at V and 4 bases at J, with 15 bases between the two ends. Per germline, CDR1 SGHTA and CDR2 FQGNSA. The length of the CDR3 is 15 residues. The CDR3 region is CASSPDSYFNEKLFF. The CDR3 nucleotides read TGTGCCAGCAGTCCGGACAGCTACTTTAATGAAAAACTGTTTTTT.

The rearrangement joins TRBV18 to TRBJ1-1; D not resolved. The germline V gene encodes CDR1 KGHSH and CDR2 LQKENI. Trimming removed 6 bases from V and 0 bases from J, with 8 bases in between. The CDR3 extends over 13 amino acids. The CDR3 loop reads CASSKEMNTEAFF. CDR3 DNA sequence: TGTGCCAGCTCGAAAGAAATGAACACTGAAGCTTTCTTT. The complete variable domain, with remaining parts taken from reference TRBV18 and TRBJ1-1, reads NAGVMQNPRHLVRRRGQEARLRCSPMKGHSHVYWYRQLPEEGLKFMVYLQKENIIDESGMPKERFSAEFPKEGPSILRIQQVVRGDSAAYFCASSKEMNTEAFFGQGTRLTVV.

This chain uses TRBV9 with TRBJ1-1; D unclear. V shed 6 bases and J shed 3 bases, with 18 bases lying between them. The CDR3 spans 15 residues. The germline V gene encodes CDR1 SGDLS and CDR2 YYNGEE. The CDR3 DNA reads TGTGCCAGCACCCCGGACGAGGGATTGGACACTGAAGCTTTCTTT. It is translated as CASTPDEGLDTEAFF.